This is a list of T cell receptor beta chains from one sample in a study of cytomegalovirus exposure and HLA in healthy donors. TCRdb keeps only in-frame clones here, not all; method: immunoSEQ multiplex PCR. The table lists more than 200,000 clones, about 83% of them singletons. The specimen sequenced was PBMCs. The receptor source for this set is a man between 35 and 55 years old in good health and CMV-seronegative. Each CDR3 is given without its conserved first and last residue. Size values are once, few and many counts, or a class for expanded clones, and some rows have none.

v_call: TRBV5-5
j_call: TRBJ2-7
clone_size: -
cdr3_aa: ASSFRGASYEQY

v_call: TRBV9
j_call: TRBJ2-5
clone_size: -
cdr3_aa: ASSVAPSGRQETQY

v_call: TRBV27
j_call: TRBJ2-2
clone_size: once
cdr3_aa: ASSLSFSSNTGELF

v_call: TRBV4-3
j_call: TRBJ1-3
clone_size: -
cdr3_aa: ASSQDPVNTIY

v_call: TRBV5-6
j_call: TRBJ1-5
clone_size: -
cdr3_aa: ASSFGRTDQPQH

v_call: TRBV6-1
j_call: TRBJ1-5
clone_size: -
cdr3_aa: ASSGFRGDYSNQPQH

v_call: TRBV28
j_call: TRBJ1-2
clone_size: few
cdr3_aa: ASSSTSGGGFYGYT

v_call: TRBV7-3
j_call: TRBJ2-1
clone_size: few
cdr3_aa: ASSLSGGEQF

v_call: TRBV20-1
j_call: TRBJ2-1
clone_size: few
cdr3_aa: SARSNEQF

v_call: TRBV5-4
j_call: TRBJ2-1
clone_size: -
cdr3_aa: ASSSGTSVYNEQF

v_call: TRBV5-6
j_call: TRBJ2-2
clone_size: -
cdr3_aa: ASSSGGSTGELF

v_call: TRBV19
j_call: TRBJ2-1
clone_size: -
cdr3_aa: ASSMVGPDRGYNEQF

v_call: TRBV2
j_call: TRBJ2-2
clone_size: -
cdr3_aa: ASSQLVNTGELF

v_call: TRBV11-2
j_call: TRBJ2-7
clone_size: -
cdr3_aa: ASSVGTGGLGEQY